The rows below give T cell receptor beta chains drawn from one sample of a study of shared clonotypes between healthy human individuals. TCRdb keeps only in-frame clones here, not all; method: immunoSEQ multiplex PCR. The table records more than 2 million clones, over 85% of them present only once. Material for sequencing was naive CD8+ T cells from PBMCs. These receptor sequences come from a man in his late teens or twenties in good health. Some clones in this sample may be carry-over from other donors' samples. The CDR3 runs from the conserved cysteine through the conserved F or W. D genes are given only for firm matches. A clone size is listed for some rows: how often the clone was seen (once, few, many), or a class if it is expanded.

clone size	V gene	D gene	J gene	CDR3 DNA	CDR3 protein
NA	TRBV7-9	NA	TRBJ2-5	TGTGCCAGCCTGGGGGAGACCCAGTACTTC	CASLGETQYF
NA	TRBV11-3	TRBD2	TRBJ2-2	TGTGCCAGCAGCTTAGGGGGGAGGGCTACCGGGGAGCTGTTTTTT	CASSLGGRATGELFF
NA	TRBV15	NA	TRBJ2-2	TGTGCCACCAGCAGAACATCAGACGACACCGGGGAGCTGTTTTTT	CATSRTSDDTGELFF
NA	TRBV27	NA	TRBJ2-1	TGTGCCAGCAGTTTAATGACAGCTTACAATGAGCAGTTCTTC	CASSLMTAYNEQFF
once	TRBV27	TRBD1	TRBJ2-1	TGTGCCAGCAGCCTCGGGACAGGCTACAATGAGCAGTTCTTC	CASSLGTGYNEQFF
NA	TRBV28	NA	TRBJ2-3	TGTGCCAGCAGTCCTTTAGTAGCTGTTACAGATATGCAGTATTTT	CASSPLVAVTDMQYF
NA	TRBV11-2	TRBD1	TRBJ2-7	TGTGCCAGCAGCTCTTCTCCGGGACAGGTACTTCTGGGCGAGCAGTACTTC	CASSSSPGQVLLGEQYF
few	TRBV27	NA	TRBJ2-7	TGTGCCAGCAGTTACAGGAAGAGCTCCTACGAGCAGTACTTC	CASSYRKSSYEQYF
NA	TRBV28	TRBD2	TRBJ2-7	TGTGCCAGCAGTTCCCGGAGCGGCGGGAGGGCCTACGAGCAGTACTTC	CASSSRSGGRAYEQYF
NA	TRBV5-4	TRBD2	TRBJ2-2	TGTGCCAGCAGCTTGGGGGTAGCGGGAAACACCGGGGAGCTGTTTTTT	CASSLGVAGNTGELFF
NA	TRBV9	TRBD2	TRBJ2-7	TGTGCCAGCAGCGTAGGTAGCGGGCGGGAGTCCCACGAGCAGTACTTC	CASSVGSGRESHEQYF
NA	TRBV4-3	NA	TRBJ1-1	TGCGCCAGCAGCCAAGATCGTTCGGACGCTCAAGCTTTCTTT	CASSQDRSDAQAFF
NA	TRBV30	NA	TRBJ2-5	TGTGCCTGGAGTGTGGGCTATGGAGAGACCCAGTACTTC	CAWSVGYGETQYF
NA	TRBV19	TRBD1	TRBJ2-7	TGTGCCAGTAGTATCCCGGACAGGGCCTACGAGCAGTACTTC	CASSIPDRAYEQYF
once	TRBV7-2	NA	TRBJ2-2	TGTGCCAGCAGCTGGGAGACCCACACCGGGGAGCTGTTTTTT	CASSWETHTGELFF
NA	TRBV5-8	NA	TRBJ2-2	TGTGCCAGCAGCTATTACGACGGACGCTTCACCGGGGAGCTGTTTTTT	CASSYYDGRFTGELFF
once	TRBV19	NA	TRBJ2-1	TGTGCCAGTAGTATAGATGGACTGGAGGCCTACAATGAGCAGTTCTTC	CASSIDGLEAYNEQFF
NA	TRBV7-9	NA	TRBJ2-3	TGTGCCAGCAGCTTAGTAGGCTCACCCATAGGGGATACGCAGTATTTT	CASSLVGSPIGDTQYF
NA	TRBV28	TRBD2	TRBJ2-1	TGTGCCAGCAGTTTACTGTCTAGCGGATACAATGAGCAGTTCTTC	CASSLLSSGYNEQFF
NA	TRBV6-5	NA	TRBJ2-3	TGTGCCAGCAGTTACAGCCTTGAAAGTGCAGATACGCAGTATTTT	CASSYSLESADTQYF
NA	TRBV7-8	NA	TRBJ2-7	TGTGCCAGCAGCTTAGATTCTGGGTTCGAGCAGTACTTC	CASSLDSGFEQYF
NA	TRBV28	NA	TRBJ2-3	TGTGCCAGCAGCCCGGCGTGGGGGGTGGGTACGCAGTATTTT	CASSPAWGVGTQYF
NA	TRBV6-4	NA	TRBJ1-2	TGTGCCAGCAGTTACTCCCCAGTTAACTATGGCTACACCTTC	CASSYSPVNYGYTF
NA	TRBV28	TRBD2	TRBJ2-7	TGTGCCAGCCAAACTAGCGACGAGCAGTACTTC	CASQTSDEQYF
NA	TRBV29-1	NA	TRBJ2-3	TGCAGCGTGGCAGGGGATACGCAGTATTTT	CSVAGDTQYF
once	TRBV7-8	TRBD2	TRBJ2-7	TGTGCCAGCAGCTTAGCGCAAGCGGGAGTGTACTACGAGCAGTACTTC	CASSLAQAGVYYEQYF
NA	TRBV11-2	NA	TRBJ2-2	TGTGCCAGCAGCCCGCCCGCCGGGGCGCTGGCCGGGGAGCTGTTTTTT	CASSPPAGALAGELFF
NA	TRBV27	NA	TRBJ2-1	TGTGCCAGCAGTTTCACAGTTACGGGAGTTAATGAGCAGTTCTTC	CASSFTVTGVNEQFF
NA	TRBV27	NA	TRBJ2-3	TGTGCCAGCAGGGGGCTACTCCGGGCAGATACGCAGTATTTT	CASRGLLRADTQYF
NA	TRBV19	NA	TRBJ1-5	TGTGCCAGTAGTATTATGGGGGCTGTATCTCAGCCCCAGCATTTT	CASSIMGAVSQPQHF
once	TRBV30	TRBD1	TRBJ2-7	TGTGCCTGGAGTCCCGGACAGGGGTCCTACGAGCAGTACTTC	CAWSPGQGSYEQYF
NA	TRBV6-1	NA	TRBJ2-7	TGTGCCAGCAGTGAATTAGGGCAGGGGTGGTACGAGCAGTACTTC	CASSELGQGWYEQYF
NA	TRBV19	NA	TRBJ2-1	TGTGCCAGTAGTATCATGACCTTGGCTTCCTACAATGAGCAGTTCTTC	CASSIMTLASYNEQFF
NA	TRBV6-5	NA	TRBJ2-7	TGTGCCAGCAGTTACTCCTCCGATCCCCGGGAGCAGTACTTC	CASSYSSDPREQYF
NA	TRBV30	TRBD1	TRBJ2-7	TGTGCCGGAAAGGACAGGGAAGGTTCAAACACCTTC	CAGKDREGSNTF
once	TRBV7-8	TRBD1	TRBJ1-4	TGTGCCAGCAGCCCGCAGGGGGCGAATAGGAATGAAAAACTGTTTTTT	CASSPQGANRNEKLFF
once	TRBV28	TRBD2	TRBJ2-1	TGTGCCAGCAGTTTAATGGTAGCGGGCCTCTACAATGAGCAGTTCTTC	CASSLMVAGLYNEQFF
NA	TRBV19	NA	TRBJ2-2	TGTGCCAGTAGTATCCATAGGACCGGGGAGCTGTTTTTT	CASSIHRTGELFF
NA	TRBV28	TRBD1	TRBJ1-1	TGTGCCAGCAGCAGACAGGGAGAAAACACTGAAGCTTTCTTT	CASSRQGENTEAFF
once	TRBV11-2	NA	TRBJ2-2	TGTGCCAGCAGCTTAGATCTTAGGGTGGAGGAGCTGTTTTTT	CASSLDLRVEELFF
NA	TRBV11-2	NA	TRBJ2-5	TGTGCCAGCAGCTTAATACTAGCAGAAGAGACCCAGTACTTC	CASSLILAEETQYF
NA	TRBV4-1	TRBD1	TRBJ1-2	TGCGCCAGCAGCCAAGGAACAGGGGTGGCGAACTATGGCTACACCTTC	CASSQGTGVANYGYTF
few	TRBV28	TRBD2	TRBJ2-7	TGTGCCAGCAGGATAGCGGGAGGGCCAGACGAGCAGTACTTC	CASRIAGGPDEQYF
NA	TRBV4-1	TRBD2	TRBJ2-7	TGCGCCAGCAGCCAAGCAGCGGGAGGGAGCTCCTACGAGCAGTACTTC	CASSQAAGGSSYEQYF
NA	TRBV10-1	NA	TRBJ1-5	TGCGCCAGCAGTGCGACAGTCTGGCCCCAGCATTTT	CASSATVWPQHF
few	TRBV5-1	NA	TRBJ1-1	TGCGCCAGCAGCTTGGTTCGGGAGAACACTGAAGCTTTCTTT	CASSLVRENTEAFF
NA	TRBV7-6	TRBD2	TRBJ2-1	TGTGCCAGCAGCTTAGCGCGGGGAGCGGGAGAGTCCTACAATGAGCAGTTCTTC	CASSLARGAGESYNEQFF
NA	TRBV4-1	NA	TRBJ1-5	TGCGCCAGCAGCCAAGTTAGGGCAGTAAATCAGCCCCAGCATTTT	CASSQVRAVNQPQHF
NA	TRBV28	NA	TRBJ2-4	TGTGCCAGCAGTTTTATGGGATCAGGGACGGGCGGTCTAGCCAAAAACATTCAGTACTTC	CASSFMGSGTGGLAKNIQYF
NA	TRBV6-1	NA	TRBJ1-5	TGTGCCAGCAACGCCCGGGGGAGCAATCAGCCCCAGCATTTT	CASNARGSNQPQHF